A single sample is the source of the 25 T cell receptor beta chains below, sequenced in a study of cytomegalovirus exposure and HLA in healthy donors. The PCR had 60 Vbeta and 13 Jbeta primers. Sequenced by immunoSEQ multiplex PCR; TCRdb stores in-frame clones only, minus some. This table has about 160,000 clones, around 79% appearing once. Sequencing input: PBMCs. These receptors were collected from a man between 45 and 60 years old in good health and CMV-seropositive.

The rearrangement joins TRBV28 to TRBJ1-4, with a weak D call TRBD1 (5 bases). The CDR3 is made up of 13 amino acids. Trimming pared 6 bases from V and 8 bases from J, leaving 13 bases between. Germline loops: CDR1 MDHEN, CDR2 SYDVKM. The CDR3 here is CASRMEWGEKLFF. CDR3 in DNA: TGTGCCAGCAGGATGGAGTGGGGCGAAAAACTGTTTTTT.

The chain links TRBV6-5 to TRBJ2-1; 11 bases align to TRBD2. Germline V lookup: CDR1 MNHEY, CDR2 SVGAGI. The J segment lost 9 bases and the V segment lost 4 bases, leaving 8 bases of the junction unmatched. The CDR3 sequence is 15 residues long. The CDR3 loop reads CASSFETSGNREQFF. The CDR3 DNA is TGTGCCAGCAGTTTTGAGACTAGCGGGAATCGTGAGCAGTTCTTC.

This chain links TRBV5-1 with TRBJ1-4, with D possibly being TRBD1 (5 bases). V was clipped by 0 bases and J by 8 bases, with 14 bases between them. The CDR3 spans 15 residues. CDR1 and CDR2 (germline): SGHRS, YFSETQ. The chain's CDR3 is CASSLVQGGGEKLFF. The CDR3 bases are TGCGCCAGCAGCTTGGTTCAGGGTGGTGGCGAAAAACTGTTTTTT.

The chain has TRBV5-1 and TRBJ2-3; 8 nucleotides line up with TRBD2. The CDR3 covers 15 residues. V shed 1 base, J shed 4 bases, and the junction held 5 bases outside the gene matches. Germline loops: CDR1 SGHRS, CDR2 YFSETQ. This chain's CDR3 is CASSLTGRVADTQYF. The CDR3 DNA reads as TGCGCCAGCAGCTTGACCGGGAGGGTGGCAGATACGCAGTATTTT.

Regarding this clone: The junction departs from germline at one end; a sequencing error may be responsible. The V call is TRBV7-3, the J call TRBJ1-1; D not certain. This CDR3 comprises 15 residues. Per the germline V gene, CDR1 is SGHTA and CDR2 is FQGTGA. This chain's CDR3 is CSSSLIRPGDTEAFF. The CDR3 DNA sequence: TGTTCCAGCAGCTTAATCCGCCCCGGGGACACTGAAGCTTTCTTT.

The gene calls are TRBV6-5 and TRBJ2-1, with 8 nucleotides matching TRBD2. V lost 2 bases to trimming and J lost 5 bases; unmatched junction nucleotides: 8. The CDR3 is made up of 16 amino acids. Germline V gene sequence: CDR1 MNHEY, CDR2 SVGAGI. CDR3 protein: CASSYGPGGSHNEQFF. CDR3 nucleotide sequence: TGTGCCAGCAGTTACGGGCCGGGAGGGTCCCACAATGAGCAGTTCTTC.

The chain has TRBV6-1 and TRBJ1-3; possible D gene TRBD1, 5 bases. V lost 4 bases, J lost 3 bases, and 16 bases lay in between. CDR3 size: 16 residues. CDR1 and CDR2 from the germline V gene are MNHNS and SASEGT. For the CDR3, the DNA is TGTGCCAGCAGTGTCATGGGGGGAGGACATGGAAACACCATATATTTT. Amino acids: CASSVMGGGHGNTIYF.

In DNA form, the CDR3 reads TGTGCCAGCAGTTTTGGACTAGTCACCGGGGAGCTGTTTTTT. Protein: CASSFGLVTGELFF. The chain carries TRBV27 and TRBJ2-2; 7 nucleotides line up with TRBD2. CDR1 is MNHEY and CDR2 is SMNVEV in the germline V gene (reference sequence). CDR3 length: 14 amino acids. With V trimmed by 3 bases and J by 4 bases, 2 bases remained unmatched.

The V and J genes are TRBV5-1 and TRBJ2-3, with D perhaps TRBD2 (5 bases). V was shortened by 0 bases and J by 2 bases, with 13 bases between the two germline ends. Per the germline V gene, CDR1 is SGHRS and CDR2 is YFSETQ. The CDR3 spans 16 residues. The CDR3 bases are TGCGCCAGCAGCTTGGCCGCACTAGGGTCCACAGATACGCAGTATTTT. Amino acid sequence: CASSLAALGSTDTQYF.

DNA of the CDR3: TGCGCCAGCAGCTTTGTGGGGCTACTCAATGAGCAGTTCTTC. Translated, it gives CASSFVGLLNEQFF. V and J are TRBV10-1 and TRBJ2-1; D is perhaps TRBD1 (5 bases). CDR1 and CDR2 from the germline V gene are WNHNN and SYGVQD (reference sequence). Trimming took off 6 bases at V and 6 bases at J, with 15 bases between the two ends. This CDR3 region has 14 residues.

The table lists this clone with a count of one. J is TRBJ2-5 and V is TRBV7-3, with TRBD2 matching over 10 bases. This CDR3 contains 14 residues. The V and J ends lost 5 bases and 2 bases, in that order; junction bases with no gene match: 2. Germline-derived CDR1 and CDR2 are SGHTA and FQGTGA. CDR3: CASSATSGQETQYF. CDR3 bases: TGTGCCAGCAGCGCGACTAGCGGGCAAGAGACCCAGTACTTC.

V and J are TRBV6-4 and TRBJ2-2; possible D gene TRBD2, 5 bases. Germline values: CDR1 MRHNA, CDR2 SNTAGT. The CDR3 is made up of 16 amino acids. V was cut by 5 bases and J by 2 bases, with 15 bases left in between. CDR3 DNA: TGTGCCAGCAGTCCTGTGGAGGTGGAAAACACCGGGGAGCTGTTTTTT. Its translation: CASSPVEVENTGELFF.

The rearrangement joins TRBV7-9 to TRBJ2-1; no firm D call. Per germline, CDR1 SEHNR and CDR2 FQNEAQ (reference sequence). V was shortened by 1 base and J by 7 bases, with 14 bases between the two germline ends. This CDR3 is 15 amino acids long. The CDR3 DNA reads as TGTGCCAGCAGCTTAGTAGCAGTCCGCAGAAATGAGCAGTTCTTC. Translated: CASSLVAVRRNEQFF.

The chain carries TRBV6-6 and TRBJ1-5; 7 nucleotides match TRBD1. V shed 8 bases and J 3 bases; nucleotides not matched to a gene: 10. This CDR3 is built from 15 residues. Germline V lookup: CDR1 MNHNY, CDR2 SVGAGI (reference sequence). The CDR3 here is CASVSGTVNNQPQHF. Here the CDR3 DNA reads TGTGCCAGCGTATCAGGGACAGTGAACAATCAGCCCCAGCATTTT.

The chain links TRBV5-4 to TRBJ1-1; 11 bases fit TRBD1. Germline V gene data show CDR1 as SGHNT and CDR2 as YYREEE (reference sequence). V gave up 0 bases and J gave up 4 bases; unmatched junction bases: 11. The CDR3 is 18 amino acids. The CDR3 sequence is CASSLGGTGGFVVTEAFF. CDR3 nucleotides: TGTGCCAGCAGCTTGGGGGGGACAGGGGGATTTGTAGTCACTGAAGCTTTCTTT.

This chain uses TRBV27 with TRBJ2-7; 7 nucleotides line up with TRBD1. Germline-derived CDR1 and CDR2 are MNHEY and SMNVEV (reference sequence). This CDR3 region has 13 residues. Losses at the gene ends were 8 bases for V and 5 bases for J; bases not matched to a gene: 9. The CDR3 reads CASGDRLWDEQYF. The CDR3 region has the DNA TGTGCCAGCGGGGACAGACTTTGGGACGAGCAGTACTTC.

The chain uses TRBV5-1 and TRBJ2-3; 7 bases are shared with TRBD1. Trimming at V came to 3 bases and at J to 3 bases, leaving 13 bases not matched to a gene. The CDR3 length is 17 residues. From germline, CDR1 is SGHRS and CDR2 YFSETQ. The chain's CDR3 is CASSSLPGGAATDTQYF. CDR3 in DNA: TGCGCCAGCAGCTCATTGCCAGGGGGTGCGGCTACAGATACGCAGTATTTT.

The rearrangement uses TRBV5-1 and TRBJ2-2, with D tentatively TRBD2 (7 bases). CDR3 length: 15 residues. V gave up 0 bases and J gave up 4 bases, with 10 bases separating them. Germline lookup yields CDR1 SGHRS and CDR2 YFSETQ. Here the CDR3 DNA reads TGCGCCAGCAGCTTGGGCGGGGGCGTCACCGGGGAGCTGTTTTTT. It translates to CASSLGGGVTGELFF.

This chain links TRBV30 with TRBJ1-2, with 10 bases aligning to TRBD1. The V segment lost 1 base and the J segment 2 bases; nucleotides outside the gene matches: 4. The germline gives CDR1 GTSNPN, CDR2 SVGIG (reference sequence). This CDR3 spans 15 amino acids. The DNA for the CDR3 is TGTGCCTGGAGTGCCCTGGGACAGGGGAACTATGGCTACACCTTC. Translated, it gives CAWSALGQGNYGYTF.

This chain uses TRBV5-1 with TRBJ2-5, with D perhaps matching TRBD1 (6 bases). The germline CDR1 and CDR2 sequences are SGHRS and YFSETQ. V lost 3 bases, J lost 2 bases, and 8 bases lay in between. The CDR3 sequence is 13 residues long. CDR3 sequence (DNA): TGCGCCAGCAGCTCGCAGGGGCAAGAGACCCAGTACTTC. Translating it yields CASSSQGQETQYF.

This chain joins TRBV5-1 and TRBJ1-5; possible D gene TRBD1, 5 bases. Germline lookup yields CDR1 SGHRS and CDR2 YFSETQ. Trimming shortened V by 0 bases and J by 6 bases, and 10 bases separated the two germline ends. The CDR3 is 14 amino acids. The CDR3 bases are TGCGCCAGCAGCTTGGATGGGGCAGGTCAGCCCCAGCATTTT. Encoded protein: CASSLDGAGQPQHF.

The chain employs TRBV11-3 and TRBJ2-1, with a tentative D call TRBD1 (5 bases). Trimming removed 5 bases from V and 10 bases from J, with 24 bases in between. CDR1 and CDR2 from the germline V gene are SGHNT and YENEEA. This CDR3 is 16 amino acids long. CDR3 coding DNA: TGTGCCAGCAGCCCCCGTCAGGTTATCACAGGATGGGAGCAGTTCTTC. It translates to CASSPRQVITGWEQFF.

The V call is TRBV6-5, the J call TRBJ2-4; 7 nucleotides agree with TRBD1. CDR1 MNHEY and CDR2 SVGAGI come from the germline V gene. There are 13 residues in the CDR3. J was trimmed by 8 bases and V by 5 bases; bases with no gene match: 6. As DNA, the CDR3 is TGTGCCAGCAGTCTACAGGGGTTGGACATTCAGTACTTC. This codes for CASSLQGLDIQYF.

The chain carries TRBV2 and TRBJ1-2, with TRBD1 matching over 8 bases. There are 13 residues in the CDR3. J lost 8 bases, V lost 6 bases, and 8 bases had no gene match. Germline CDR1 is SNHLY and CDR2 is FYNNEI. CDR3 sequence reads: CASSADRGEGYTF. The CDR3 nucleotides read TGTGCCAGCAGCGCTGACAGGGGTGAGGGCTACACCTTC.

The chain employs TRBV11-2 and TRBJ1-1, with D possibly TRBD1 on 5 matching bases. The CDR3 is 15 residues long. The germline V gene has CDR1 SGHAT and CDR2 FQNNGV. Trimming removed 6 bases from V and 8 bases from J, with 22 bases in between. The chain's CDR3 is CASRQPGLEGKEAFF. DNA of the CDR3: TGTGCCAGCAGGCAACCGGGACTCGAGGGAAAGGAAGCTTTCTTT.